One and the same sample provided the 12 T cell receptor beta chains below, sequenced in a study of blood T cell repertoires in COVID-19 (dated by TCRdb to between 2020 and 2021). Libraries were made using the immunoSEQ multiplex PCR assay. In its TCRdb copy, this immuneACCESS table keeps in-frame sequences only and misses some clones. Where compared with another copy, unresolved V genes explain less than half of these, and the others have no known cause. For this sample the table gives roughly 67,000 clones, of which about 83% were detected only once. Of the sample, roughly 20% is held by the ten largest clones. Material for sequencing was peripheral blood. The receptors were sampled from a human donor in a cohort sampled during active COVID-19.

The chain is built from TRBV28 and TRBJ2-1, with D unclear. The V gene's germline CDR1 is MDHEN and CDR2 SYDVKM. The CDR3 has 13 amino acids. Deletions cut 4 bases from V and 4 bases from J, with 8 bases between. Here the CDR3 DNA reads TGTGCCAGCAGTTCCGTTTCTTACAATGAGCAGTTCTTC. It encodes CASSSVSYNEQFF.

The V and J genes are TRBV7-8 and TRBJ1-6; possibly TRBD1 for D (5 bases). The V end lost 1 base, the J end lost 6 bases, and 7 bases lay between the germline ends. The CDR3 contains 14 residues. Germline V CDR1 and CDR2: SGHVS, FQNEAQ. The CDR3 is CASSLGQINSPLHF. The DNA for the CDR3 is TGTGCCAGCAGCTTAGGACAGATTAATTCACCCCTCCACTTT. Full variable domain (missing parts from reference TRBV7-8 and TRBJ1-6): GAGVSQSPRYKVAKRGQDVALRCDPISGHVSLFWYQQALGQGPEFLTYFQNEAQLDKSGLPSDRFFAERPEGSVSTLKIQRTQQEDSAVYLCASSLGQINSPLHFGNGTRLTVT.

This clone was observed a handful of times. The chain is built from TRBV5-8 and TRBJ2-2; D perhaps matches TRBD1 (6 bases). The CDR3 runs to 16 residues. Between the trimmed V and J ends, which lost 1 base and 5 bases, there was a span of 15 bases. CDR1 is SGHTS and CDR2 is YDEGEE in the germline V gene. The DNA of the CDR3 is TGTGCCAGCAGCTTGAGGGGGAGATGGTATACCGGGGAGCTGTTTTTT. It translates to CASSLRGRWYTGELFF.

The CDR3 DNA reads as TGTGCCAGCAGCAGAGGAGGGCCAAACAATGAGCAGTTCTTC. Amino acids: CASSRGGPNNEQFF. V and J are TRBV7-2 and TRBJ2-1, with TRBD2 as a possible D gene (6 bases). This CDR3 has 14 residues. CDR1 is SGHTA and CDR2 is FQGNSA in the germline V gene. The germline V and J ends were trimmed by 5 bases and 5 bases, with 13 bases remaining between them.

This clone was observed once. This sequence joins TRBV15 and TRBJ1-5; a weak D match, TRBD1 (6 bases). This CDR3 is 15 amino acids long. Germline V lookup: CDR1 LNHNV, CDR2 YYDKDF (reference sequence). V was pared by 5 bases and J by 6 bases, with 17 bases between. CDR3 protein: CATSRESGEGQPQHF. The CDR3 bases are TGTGCCACCAGCCGGGAGTCAGGGGAGGGTCAGCCCCAGCATTTT. Combining the CDR3 with reference TRBV15 and TRBJ1-5 gives the whole variable domain DAMVIQNPRYQVTQFGKPVTLSCSQTLNHNVMYWYQQKSSQAPKLLFHYYDKDFNNEADTPDNFQSRRPNTSFCFLDIRSPGLGDTAMYLCATSRESGEGQPQHFGDGTRLSIL.

The chain is built from TRBV28 and TRBJ1-4; a possible D gene is TRBD1 (5 bases). CDR1 is MDHEN and CDR2 is SYDVKM in the germline V gene. The CDR3 loop spans 16 amino acids. With 5 bases removed from V and 3 bases from J, the gap between germline ends came to 16 bases. The CDR3 spells CASSIPLGGANEKLFF. The CDR3 nucleotides are TGTGCCAGCAGTATCCCCCTGGGGGGTGCTAATGAAAAACTGTTTTTT.

This clone was seen only a few times. The V call is TRBV2, the J call TRBJ1-2, with no clear D. This CDR3 region has 13 residues. In germline, CDR1 is SNHLY, CDR2 FYNNEI. V lost 4 bases and J 4 bases, leaving 10 bases between the germline ends. CDR3 residues: CASSVKVAYGYTF. The CDR3 DNA reads as TGTGCCAGCAGTGTTAAAGTGGCCTATGGCTACACCTTC.

The table lists this clone with a few counts. DNA for the CDR3: TGTGCCAGCAGTTACCTGACACGCTACAATGAGCAGTTCTTC. This translates into CASSYLTRYNEQFF. J is TRBJ2-1 and V is TRBV6-2 or TRBV6-3; D gene ambiguous. CDR1 MNHEY and CDR2 SVGEGT come from the germline V gene. Trimming shortened V by 2 bases and J by 3 bases, and 8 bases separated the two germline ends. This CDR3 is 14 amino acids long.

The sample holds a few counts of this clone. The CDR3 sequence is CSVEDRSRFTDTQYF. The CDR3 DNA sequence: TGCAGCGTTGAAGATCGGAGCAGATTCACAGATACGCAGTATTTT. The rearrangement joins TRBV29-1 to TRBJ2-3, with unresolved D. V lost 0 bases and J 2 bases, leaving 12 bases between the germline ends. Per the germline V gene, CDR1 is SQVTM and CDR2 is ANQGSEA. This CDR3 has 15 amino acids.

The rearrangement links TRBV11-2 to TRBJ2-5, with 12 bases matching TRBD2. Looked up from germline, CDR1 is SGHAT and CDR2 is FQNNGV. The V and J ends lost 4 bases and 5 bases, in that order; junction bases with no gene match: 5. The CDR3 is 15 amino acids. This chain's CDR3 is CASSSGLAGGETQYF. As DNA, the CDR3 is TGTGCCAGCAGCTCGGGGCTAGCGGGGGGGGAGACCCAGTACTTC.

The V and J genes are TRBV27 and TRBJ2-7; tentatively, D is TRBD2 (5 bases). Per germline, CDR1 MNHEY and CDR2 SMNVEV (reference sequence). This CDR3 spans 15 amino acids. Trimming stripped 5 bases from V and 0 bases from J, with 14 bases between. As DNA, the CDR3 is TGTGCCAGCAGTCCCGGACTTCTGAGCTCCTACGAGCAGTACTTC. Its protein product is CASSPGLLSSYEQYF.

J is TRBJ2-3 and V is TRBV7-2; 7 nucleotides agree with TRBD1. Germline CDR1 reads SGHTA; CDR2 reads FQGNSA. The CDR3 spans 13 residues. The J segment lost 4 bases and the V segment lost 5 bases, leaving 3 bases of the junction unmatched. The CDR3 region is CASSQTGSDTQYF. CDR3 in DNA: TGTGCCAGCAGCCAGACAGGGTCAGATACGCAGTATTTT.